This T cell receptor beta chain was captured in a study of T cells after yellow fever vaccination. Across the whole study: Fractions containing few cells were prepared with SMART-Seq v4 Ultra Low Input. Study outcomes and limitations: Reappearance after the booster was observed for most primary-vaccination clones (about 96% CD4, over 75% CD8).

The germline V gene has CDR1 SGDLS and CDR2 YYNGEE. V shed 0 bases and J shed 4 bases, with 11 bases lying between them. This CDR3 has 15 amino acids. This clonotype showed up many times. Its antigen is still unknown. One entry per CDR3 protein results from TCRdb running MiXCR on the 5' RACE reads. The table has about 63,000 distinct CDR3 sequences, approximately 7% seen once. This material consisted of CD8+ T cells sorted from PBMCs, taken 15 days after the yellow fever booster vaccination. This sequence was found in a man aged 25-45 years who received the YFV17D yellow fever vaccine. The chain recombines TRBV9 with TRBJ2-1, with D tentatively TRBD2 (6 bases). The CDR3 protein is CASSVVVAAYNEQFF. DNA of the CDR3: TGTGCCAGCAGCGTAGTGGTAGCGGCGTACAATGAGCAGTTCTTC. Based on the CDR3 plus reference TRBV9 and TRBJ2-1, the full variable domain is DSGVTQTPKHLITATGQRVTLRCSPRSGDLSVYWYQQSLDQGLQFLIQYYNGEERAKGNILERFSAQQFPDLHSELNLSSLELGDSALYFCASSVVVAAYNEQFFGPGTRLTVL.